A selection of T cell receptor beta chains follows, all from one sample in a study of spatial heterogeneity in lung cancer. Each CDR3 protein gets one entry after TCRdb re-called the 5' RACE reads with MiXCR. This sample has approximately 94,000 distinct CDR3 sequences, with under 4.5% found just once. This specimen consisted of lung tumor tissue, obtained at surgery. The receptors here all came from a male donor with early-stage non-small cell lung cancer. Both conserved end residues are part of each CDR3. Fields, in order: V gene, J gene, clone size, D gene, CDR3 DNA, CDR3 protein. The D gene is left open where the match is weak. A row's size may be missing; if present it is once, few, many or a size class.

V: TRBV2; J: TRBJ1-2; size: many; D: TRBD1; DNA: TGTGCCAGCACTCCGGGACAGGGATATGGCTACACCTTC; CDR3: CASTPGQGYGYTF
V: TRBV7-2; J: TRBJ2-1; size: many; D: .; DNA: TGTGCCAGCAGCTCGAGGATGAGCTCCTACAATGAGCAGTTCTTC; CDR3: CASSSRMSSYNEQFF
V: TRBV27; J: TRBJ1-4; size: many; D: .; DNA: TGTGCCAGCAGACAAAGGGGGTCGACTAATGAAAAACTGTTTTTT; CDR3: CASRQRGSTNEKLFF
V: TRBV14; J: TRBJ2-2; size: medium-sized; D: .; DNA: TGTGCCAGCAGCCAGGACTGGGGACTCCGCACCGGGGAGCTGTTTTTT; CDR3: CASSQDWGLRTGELFF
V: TRBV20-1; J: TRBJ2-6; size: many; D: .; DNA: TGCAGTGCGCTCACGGACAGCTCTGGGGCCAACGTCCTGACTTTC; CDR3: CSALTDSSGANVLTF
V: TRBV10-3; J: TRBJ2-7; size: few; D: .; DNA: TGTGCCATCAGTGAGTCGGGGGACTACGAGCAGTACTTC; CDR3: CAISESGDYEQYF
V: TRBV10-3; J: TRBJ2-5; size: many; D: .; DNA: TGTGCCCTCCCTGAGCGACAAGAGACCCAGTACTTC; CDR3: CALPERQETQYF
V: TRBV19; J: TRBJ2-7; size: .; D: TRBD2; DNA: TGTGCCAGTAGTATAGTAGCGGGAACCTCCTACGAGCAGTACTTC; CDR3: CASSIVAGTSYEQYF
V: TRBV21-1; J: TRBJ2-2; size: many; D: .; DNA: TGTGCCAGCAGCGAAAGGGACCCGCCTATGAAGAACACCGGGGAGCTGTTTTTT; CDR3: CASSERDPPMKNTGELFF
V: TRBV10-2; J: TRBJ2-7; size: many; D: TRBD2; DNA: TGCGCCAGCAAAATCGGAGGGACTAGTAGTTACGAGCAGTACTTC; CDR3: CASKIGGTSSYEQYF
V: TRBV20-1; J: TRBJ2-2; size: few; D: .; DNA: TGCAGTGCCCGGGGGAGTCGTTATACCGGGGAGCTGTTTTTT; CDR3: CSARGSRYTGELFF
V: TRBV6-5; J: TRBJ2-5; size: many; D: .; DNA: TGTGCCAGCAGTACAGATTGGGGGGAGACCCAGTACTTC; CDR3: CASSTDWGETQYF
V: TRBV5-1; J: TRBJ2-3; size: many; D: .; DNA: TGCGCCAGCAACACCCACTCGGCAGATACGCAGTATTTT; CDR3: CASNTHSADTQYF
V: TRBV25-1; J: TRBJ2-7; size: few; D: .; DNA: TGTGCCAGCACTAGTGCGGACTACGAGCAGTACTTC; CDR3: CASTSADYEQYF
V: TRBV28; J: TRBJ2-5; size: many; D: TRBD2; DNA: TGTGCCAGCAGCCTCACGACTAGCGAGACCCAGTACTTC; CDR3: CASSLTTSETQYF
V: TRBV5-4; J: TRBJ2-3; size: few; D: TRBD2; DNA: TGTGCCAGCAGCTTGGAAGGTCGGGAGGGCACAGATACGCAGTATTTT; CDR3: CASSLEGREGTDTQYF
V: TRBV6-6; J: TRBJ2-1; size: .; D: .; DNA: TGTGCCAGCAGTTCTTTGACTCCTGACTACAATGAGCAGTTCTTC; CDR3: CASSSLTPDYNEQFF
V: TRBV4-1; J: TRBJ2-4; size: many; D: .; DNA: TGCGCCAGCAGCCAAGAAGTCGGGCGGGTAAAAAACATTCAGTACTTC; CDR3: CASSQEVGRVKNIQYF
V: TRBV28; J: TRBJ2-7; size: many; D: TRBD2; DNA: TGTGCCAGCAGTGAAACACGACTAGCGGGAGACGCCGAGCAGTACTTC; CDR3: CASSETRLAGDAEQYF
V: TRBV2; J: TRBJ2-7; size: many; D: TRBD2; DNA: TGTGCCAGCAGTGGACTAGCGGGATCGTACGAGCAGTACTTC; CDR3: CASSGLAGSYEQYF
V: TRBV2; J: TRBJ2-3; size: many; D: .; DNA: TGTGCCAGCAGTGGGGACTTCTCGTCCACAGATACGCAGTATTTT; CDR3: CASSGDFSSTDTQYF
V: TRBV27; J: TRBJ2-3; size: many; D: TRBD1; DNA: TGTGCCAGCAGTCGAACAGGGGGGACAGATACGCAGTATTTT; CDR3: CASSRTGGTDTQYF
V: TRBV5-4; J: TRBJ2-5; size: many; D: .; DNA: TGTGCCAGCAGCTTGGTTTCCCCGTCTCAGCAAGAGACCCAGTACTTC; CDR3: CASSLVSPSQQETQYF
V: TRBV11-2; J: TRBJ2-1; size: .; D: .; DNA: TGTGCCAGCAGCCCCTATAGCGGTACCTCCTACAATGAGCAGTTCTTC; CDR3: CASSPYSGTSYNEQFF
V: TRBV10-3; J: TRBJ2-2; size: many; D: .; DNA: TGTGCCATCAGCCCCGACGTCGGGGAGCTGTTTTTT; CDR3: CAISPDVGELFF
V: TRBV3-1; J: TRBJ2-2; size: many; D: .; DNA: TGTGCCAGCAGCCGACAGGCGAACACCGGGGAGCTGTTTTTT; CDR3: CASSRQANTGELFF
V: TRBV4-1; J: TRBJ2-4; size: many; D: .; DNA: TGCGCCAGCAGCCAAACTAGGACGCTTGGCAACATTCAGTACTTC; CDR3: CASSQTRTLGNIQYF
V: TRBV12-3/TRBV12-4; J: TRBJ1-1; size: many; D: .; DNA: TGTGCCAGCAGTACCCGAGTGGGAGGGATGACTGAAGCTTTCTTT; CDR3: CASSTRVGGMTEAFF
V: TRBV28; J: TRBJ1-3; size: many; D: .; DNA: TGTGCCAGCAGTTTAGACAGCAGCTCTGGAAACACCATATATTTT; CDR3: CASSLDSSSGNTIYF
V: TRBV6-5; J: TRBJ1-1; size: .; D: TRBD1; DNA: TGTGCCAGCAGTTCCTCGCGCGAGGACAGGGGAACTGAAGCTTTCTTT; CDR3: CASSSSREDRGTEAFF
V: TRBV27; J: TRBJ2-7; size: .; D: TRBD2; DNA: TGTGCCAGCAGTTCTCGGGAGGGCCGCGAGCAGTACTTC; CDR3: CASSSREGREQYF
V: TRBV27; J: TRBJ1-5; size: few; D: .; DNA: TGTGCCAGCAGTTTAATAGGGACCGATCAGCCCCAGCATTTT; CDR3: CASSLIGTDQPQHF
V: TRBV29-1; J: TRBJ1-4; size: .; D: TRBD1; DNA: TGCAGCGTTCCTGACAGGGCCCACGAAAAACTGTTTTTT; CDR3: CSVPDRAHEKLFF
V: TRBV3-1; J: TRBJ2-7; size: .; D: .; DNA: TGTGCCAGCAGCCCCCCCAATAACTGGGAGCAGTACTTC; CDR3: CASSPPNNWEQYF
V: TRBV6-5; J: TRBJ2-5; size: many; D: TRBD2; DNA: TGTGCCAGCAGTTTACTAGCGGGGAACTACCAAGAGACCCAGTACTTC; CDR3: CASSLLAGNYQETQYF